The TCR beta chain under discussion was sequenced for a study of identical twins. Study-level points and caveats: Abundant cord blood beta clonotypes carried fewer insertions; memory repertoires showed none. Invariant populations such as MAIT and iNKT cells could partly muddle zero-insertion analyses.

Turning to this clonotype: Its antigen is as yet unknown.

V dropped 1 base and J dropped 3; count of bases not matched to a gene: 6. The CDR3 spans 14 residues. The germline V gene has CDR1 DFQATT and CDR2 SNEGSKA (reference sequence). cDNA molecules carried unique molecular identifiers, and template switching added a universal primer site. TCRdb reprocessed the 5' RACE reads via MiXCR and lists one record per CDR3 protein. This table holds a few hundred thousand distinct CDR3 sequences, under 20% found once. The sample taken for sequencing was naive T cells sorted from blood. The source of this sequence is a man between 45 and 60 years old in good health. This chain uses TRBV20-1 with TRBJ2-7; the match to TRBD2 covers 7 bases. The CDR3 loop reads CSARGPGLLYEQYF. In DNA, the CDR3 is TGCAGTGCTAGAGGACCGGGACTACTCTACGAGCAGTACTTC.